This entry lists 19 T cell receptor beta chains sequenced from one sample in a study of beta chain features in type 1 diabetes. Study results and caveats: Among all four CD4+ subsets, Type 1 diabetes patients had TCRB CDR3s that were moderately but significantly shorter.

Every bit of the isolated RNA underwent reverse transcription, so sequencing read expressed TCRB transcripts. Profiling relied on immunoSEQ multiplex PCR, and the TCRdb table lists in-frame clones only, not all of them. The sample consists of around 140,000 clones, roughly 10% of them appearing once. Their antigens are not known. The sequencing input was central memory CD4+ T cells from blood. The receptor source for this set is a man aged 25-45 years with type 1 diabetes.

This clone was detected ten times or more. This chain connects TRBV4-1 to TRBJ1-6, with a tentative D call TRBD1 (5 bases). The germline gives CDR1 MGHRA, CDR2 YSYEKL. Deletions cut 0 bases from V and 6 bases from J, with 9 bases between. The CDR3 length is 15 residues. The CDR3 is CASSQEGTLNSPLHF. CDR3 sequence (DNA): TGCGCCAGCAGCCAAGAAGGGACTCTTAATTCACCCCTCCACTTT.

This clone has only a few counts. J is TRBJ1-1 and V is TRBV5-4; D not resolved. Germline CDR1 and CDR2: SGHNT and YYREEE (reference sequence). The CDR3 has 14 residues. V gave up 0 bases and J gave up 0 bases, with 6 bases separating them. CDR3 sequence: CASSLASMNTEAFF. The CDR3 DNA is TGTGCCAGCAGCTTGGCTAGCATGAACACTGAAGCTTTCTTT.

The genes are TRBV6-5 and TRBJ2-7; D unresolved. CDR3 length: 14 amino acids. The V end was cut by 10 bases, the J end by 5 bases, with 21 bases between. Germline-derived CDR1 and CDR2 are MNHEY and SVGAGI. CDR3 sequence: CAIGSSAGLDEQYF. The CDR3 coding sequence is TGTGCCATCGGGTCCTCGGCCGGGTTGGACGAGCAGTACTTC.

The chain links TRBV5-4 to TRBJ2-1; 12 nucleotides agree with TRBD2. The CDR3 contains 14 residues. The germline V gene encodes CDR1 SGHNT and CDR2 YYREEE (reference sequence). J lost 9 bases, V lost 0 bases, and 1 base had no gene match. The CDR3 bases are TGTGCCAGCAGCTTGGAACTAGCGGGGGGTGAGCAGTTCTTC. It codes for CASSLELAGGEQFF.

This clone was seen a few times. The rearrangement links TRBV2 to TRBJ1-1, with TRBD1 as a possible D gene (5 bases). CDR1 SNHLY and CDR2 FYNNEI come from the germline V gene. The germline V and J ends were trimmed by 7 bases and 0 bases, with 12 bases remaining between them. The CDR3 consists of 14 residues. CDR3 in amino acids: CASTLDRLNTEAFF. The DNA of the CDR3 is TGTGCCAGCACTCTCGACAGACTGAACACTGAAGCTTTCTTT.

The chain employs TRBV4-1 and TRBJ2-1; D possibly corresponds to TRBD2 (7 bases). V shed 0 bases and J shed 10 bases, with 13 bases lying between them. CDR1 and CDR2 from the germline V gene are MGHRA and YSYEKL. This CDR3 has 14 residues. CDR3 amino acids: CASSQDPRGPEQFF. The CDR3 bases are TGCGCCAGCAGCCAAGACCCGCGGGGGCCAGAGCAGTTCTTC.

The chain recombines TRBV11-2 with TRBJ2-7; 13 bases are a match to TRBD2. The germline V gene has CDR1 SGHAT and CDR2 FQNNGV. The CDR3 length is 15 residues. The V gene end was trimmed by 6 bases and the J gene end by 1 base; junction bases not matched to a gene: 3. The CDR3: CASRWTSGGSYEQYF. Written as DNA, the CDR3 is TGTGCCAGCAGGTGGACTAGCGGGGGATCCTACGAGCAGTACTTC.

This clone has just a few counts. The chain couples TRBV28 to TRBJ1-2; no clear D gene. V shed 4 bases and J shed 8 bases, with 17 bases lying between them. Germline V CDR1 and CDR2: MDHEN, SYDVKM. The CDR3 runs 14 residues. The CDR3 DNA is TGTGCCAGCAGTTCTCCCACCGGGATTGGGGGCTACACCTTC. Translation gives CASSSPTGIGGYTF.

V usage is TRBV7-2 and J usage is TRBJ2-3; 8 bases are a match to TRBD1. The CDR3 has 15 residues. V trimming: 3 bases; J trimming: 5 bases; junction bases outside the gene matches: 7. CDR1 is SGHTA, CDR2 FQGNSA, per germline. The CDR3 region has the DNA TGTGCCAGCAGCTTGCGCCAGGGGGCTGGAGATACGCAGTATTTT. Its protein product is CASSLRQGAGDTQYF.

V is TRBV2 and J is TRBJ2-7; 10 bases are shared with TRBD2. The CDR3 sequence is 15 residues long. Germline V gene data show CDR1 as SNHLY and CDR2 as FYNNEI. The V segment lost 6 bases and the J segment 6 bases; nucleotides outside the gene matches: 11. The CDR3 nucleotides are TGTGCCAGCAGAGAGCGGGGGGGCCGTGGTTTCGAGCAGTACTTC. Its translation is CASRERGGRGFEQYF.

The chain joins TRBV4-3 to TRBJ2-1; 8 bases fit TRBD2. V dropped 0 bases and J dropped 5; count of bases not matched to a gene: 6. The CDR3 loop spans 16 amino acids. In germline, CDR1 is LGHNA, CDR2 YSLEER. CDR3 in DNA: TGCGCCAGCAGCCAAGAGCTACGGGGGGGGGACAATGAGCAGTTCTTC. It yields the protein CASSQELRGGDNEQFF.

This clone occurred a few times. The genes are TRBV5-1 and TRBJ2-3; a weak D match, TRBD1 (6 bases). Trimming removed 0 bases at V and 1 base at J, with 15 bases between. This CDR3 is 17 amino acids long. CDR1 and CDR2 from the germline V gene are SGHRS and YFSETQ. CDR3 amino acids: CASSLATGMGGTDTQYF. In nucleotides, the CDR3 is TGCGCCAGCAGCTTGGCAACAGGGATGGGGGGCACAGATACGCAGTATTTT. The full variable domain, rest sourced from reference TRBV5-1 and TRBJ2-3, is KAGVTQTPRYLIKTRGQQVTLSCSPISGHRSVSWYQQTPGQGLQFLFEYFSETQRNKGNFPGRFSGRQFSNSRSEMNVSTLELGDSALYLCASSLATGMGGTDTQYFGPGTRLTVL.

This clone has just a few counts. This chain links TRBV11-2 with TRBJ2-1; TRBD1 might be the D (6 bases). CDR1 and CDR2 (germline): SGHAT, FQNNGV. The CDR3 covers 13 residues. Deletions cut 0 bases from V and 8 bases from J, with 8 bases between. The DNA for the CDR3 is TGTGCCAGCAGCTTAGACAGGGGCGATGAGCAGTTCTTC. Protein sequence: CASSLDRGDEQFF.

This clone has a handful of counts. This chain uses TRBV19 with TRBJ1-2; 9 nucleotides line up with TRBD1. Germline V gene sequence: CDR1 LNHDA, CDR2 SQIVND (reference sequence). Trimming at V came to 5 bases and at J to 4 bases, leaving 5 bases not matched to a gene. The CDR3 is 14 residues long. CDR3 region: CASSAQDRGYGYTF. CDR3 in DNA: TGTGCCAGTAGTGCCCAGGACAGGGGCTATGGCTACACCTTC.

The table lists this clone with a few counts. CDR3 DNA: TGTGCCAGCTCTGGACAGCTCGAGTATGGCTACACCTTC. Translating it yields CASSGQLEYGYTF. This chain joins TRBV6-5 and TRBJ1-2, with D maybe TRBD1 (6 bases). V was shortened by 8 bases and J by 5 bases, with 15 bases between the two germline ends. CDR3 length: 13 residues. Germline CDR1 and CDR2: MNHEY and SVGAGI.

This chain connects TRBV6-6 to TRBJ1-1; no reliable D call. CDR3 length: 12 amino acids. The germline gives CDR1 MNHNY, CDR2 SVGAGI (reference sequence). V lost 5 bases to trimming and J lost 3 bases, with 7 bases between them. The CDR3 loop reads CASSLDYTEAFF. For the CDR3, the DNA is TGTGCCAGCAGTCTAGACTACACTGAAGCTTTCTTT.

This rearrangement joins TRBV20-1 to TRBJ2-4, with D possibly being TRBD1 (5 bases). CDR1 is DFQATT, CDR2 SNEGSKA, per germline (reference sequence). V lost 6 bases to trimming and J lost 7 bases, with 10 bases between them. This CDR3 region has 11 residues. The DNA of the CDR3 is TGCAGTGCCAGGGTCGGGAACATTCAGTACTTC. It specifies CSARVGNIQYF.

The chain joins TRBV9 to TRBJ1-6; D unresolved. Germline V lookup: CDR1 SGDLS, CDR2 YYNGEE. Between the trimmed V and J ends, which lost 5 bases and 0 bases, there was a span of 9 bases. The CDR3 length is 15 residues. In DNA form, the CDR3 reads TGTGCCAGCAGTCCGGGGAGCTCCTATAATTCACCCCTCCACTTT. This encodes CASSPGSSYNSPLHF. The full variable domain, in which reference TRBV9 and TRBJ1-6 provide the parts outside the CDR3, is DSGVTQTPKHLITATGQRVTLRCSPRSGDLSVYWYQQSLDQGLQFLIQYYNGEERAKGNILERFSAQQFPDLHSELNLSSLELGDSALYFCASSPGSSYNSPLHFGNGTRLTVT.

This clone was picked up a small number of times. This rearrangement joins TRBV19 to TRBJ2-2; D might be TRBD2 (5 bases). Trimming removed 7 bases at V and 3 bases at J, with 12 bases between. Germline CDR1 and CDR2: LNHDA and SQIVND (reference sequence). The CDR3 extends over 14 amino acids. As DNA, the CDR3 is TGTGCCAGTACCCGGGGTGCGGACACCGGGGAGCTGTTTTTT. Amino acids: CASTRGADTGELFF.